The rows below give T cell receptor beta chains drawn from one sample of a study of blood T cell repertoires in COVID-19. Data came from immunoSEQ multiplex PCR; TCRdb stores just in-frame clones and leaves some out. The table lists some 100,000 clones, less than 90% of them singletons. Sequences were obtained from peripheral blood. These receptors were collected from a man aged 65-85 years who had recovered from COVID-19. The CDR3 runs from the conserved cysteine through the conserved F or W. D genes are given only for firm matches. A clone size is listed for some rows: how often the clone was seen (once, few, many), or a class if it is expanded.

abundance	v_gene	j_gene	d_gene	CDR3nt	CDR3aa
NA	TRBV10-3	TRBJ1-1	TRBD1	TGTGCCGTCCAGGGGGCTTTAATGAACACTGAAGCTTTCTTT	CAVQGALMNTEAFF
NA	TRBV6-5	TRBJ1-1	NA	TGTGCCAGCAGGGTTACTGCGCGGGGCACTGAAGCTTTCTTT	CASRVTARGTEAFF
NA	TRBV6-6	TRBJ2-7	TRBD1	TGTGCCAGCAGTTACCGACAGGGGGTAGATACCTACGAGCAGTACTTC	CASSYRQGVDTYEQYF
NA	TRBV28	TRBJ2-7	NA	TGTGCCAGCAGTTTATTCCGGACAGAAGAACAAGAGCAGTACTTC	CASSLFRTEEQEQYF
NA	TRBV5-1	TRBJ2-1	NA	TGCGCCAGCAGCACGGACTGGACCTCCTACAATGAGCAGTTCTTC	CASSTDWTSYNEQFF
NA	TRBV3-1/TRBV3-2	TRBJ1-2	NA	TGTGCCAGCAGCCAATCTCGCCTGGCAGGCTACACCTTC	CASSQSRLAGYTF
NA	TRBV18	TRBJ1-5	NA	TGTGCCAGCTCACCCAGTAGCAATCAGCCCCAGCATTTT	CASSPSSNQPQHF
once	TRBV9	TRBJ1-5	TRBD1	TGTGCCAGCAGCGCCGGGACAGCCGAAAATACGCCCCAGCATTTT	CASSAGTAENTPQHF
NA	TRBV25-1	TRBJ2-7	NA	TGTGCCAGCACGGACAGAGACTACGAGCAGTACTTC	CASTDRDYEQYF
NA	TRBV28	TRBJ1-1	NA	TGTCTCAGCGGGCGGGAACACAACACTGAAGCTTTCTTT	CLSGREHNTEAFF
NA	TRBV5-1	TRBJ1-1	TRBD1	TGCGCCAGCAGCTGGACCGGGACAGGGGGCACTGAAGCTTTCTTT	CASSWTGTGGTEAFF
NA	TRBV11-1	TRBJ2-5	NA	TGTGCCAGCAGCCCTTCCAGCCAAGAGACCCAGTACTTC	CASSPSSQETQYF
NA	TRBV30	TRBJ1-1	NA	TGTGCCTGGAATACCCTAAACACTGAAGCTTTCTTT	CAWNTLNTEAFF
NA	TRBV7-9	TRBJ1-5	NA	TGTGCCAGCAGCTTTAGGGGGTCTCAGCCCCAGCATTTT	CASSFRGSQPQHF
NA	TRBV18	TRBJ1-4	NA	TGTGCCAGCTCACTACTAGAAAACAGGGCTACTAATGAAAAACTGTTTTTT	CASSLLENRATNEKLFF
NA	TRBV28	TRBJ2-1	TRBD2	TGTGCCAGCAGAATCCTAGCGGGGGCCAATGAGCAGTTCTTC	CASRILAGANEQFF
NA	TRBV7-2	TRBJ2-1	NA	TGTGCCAGCAGCTCAAGGCAGGGTCTGAGGCAGTTCTTC	CASSSRQGLRQFF
NA	TRBV15	TRBJ2-1	TRBD1	TGTGCCACCAGCGGATTACCGGGACAGGGGGCGAGAGAGCAGTTCTTC	CATSGLPGQGAREQFF
NA	TRBV5-1	TRBJ1-2	NA	TGCGCCAGCAGCTTAGGAGGGGAGAACTATGGCTACACCTTC	CASSLGGENYGYTF
NA	TRBV3-1/TRBV3-2	TRBJ2-1	TRBD1	TGTGCCAGCAGCCAAGGGACAGGCACCCTTCACTCCTACAATGAGCAGTTCTTC	CASSQGTGTLHSYNEQFF
NA	TRBV10-1	TRBJ1-1	NA	TGCGCCAGCTCCAGGGAGGGCGAGGCTGAAGCTTTCTTT	CASSREGEAEAFF
NA	TRBV5-1	TRBJ1-1	NA	TGCGCCAGCAGCTTTGGGAGGGAACTGAACACTGAAGCTTTCTTT	CASSFGRELNTEAFF
NA	TRBV5-1	TRBJ2-5	NA	TGCGCCAGCAGCCCATATATAGGGGGGGCAAGGTCGAAGACCCAGTACTTC	CASSPYIGGARSKTQYF
NA	TRBV7-2	TRBJ1-2	NA	TGTGCCAGCAGCTTATCAGGAACACTTGGCTACACCTTC	CASSLSGTLGYTF
once	TRBV6-5	TRBJ1-5	TRBD1	TGTGCCAGCAGTTTTCGGACAGGGGTAAGCAATCAGCCCCAGCATTTT	CASSFRTGVSNQPQHF
NA	TRBV7-9	TRBJ2-3	TRBD1	TGTGCCAGCAGCTTAGGGACAGGGAGTGCAGATACGCAGTATTTT	CASSLGTGSADTQYF
few	TRBV7-2	TRBJ2-1	NA	TGTGCCAGCAGCTTAAGGGGAGCTCCGGGGGACAATGAGCAGTTCTTC	CASSLRGAPGDNEQFF
once	TRBV6-5	TRBJ1-4	TRBD1	TGTGCCAGTAAAGCACAGGGGTTGGGAGAAAAACTGTTTTTT	CASKAQGLGEKLFF
NA	TRBV5-1	TRBJ1-4	NA	TGCGCCAGCAGACTAGTTGCAACTAATGAAAAACTGTTTTTT	CASRLVATNEKLFF
NA	TRBV10-3	TRBJ2-3	NA	TGTGCCATCAGTGAGTCGCGTAGGGGTGGGGATACGCAGTATTTT	CAISESRRGGDTQYF
NA	TRBV27	TRBJ2-5	NA	TGTGCCAGCAGTTTTGACTGGCACGCCCAAGAGACCCAGTACTTC	CASSFDWHAQETQYF
NA	TRBV7-8	TRBJ2-7	TRBD1	TGTGCCAGCACGCTCGGAGGGGGACAGGTGCCCTACGAGCAGTACTTC	CASTLGGGQVPYEQYF
NA	TRBV27	TRBJ2-2	TRBD2	TGTGCCAGCAGTTCCCTAGGAGCGGGAACCACCGGGGAGCTGTTTTTT	CASSSLGAGTTGELFF
NA	TRBV28	TRBJ1-3	TRBD1	TGTGCCAGCGGGACAGGGGGGTTGTCTGGAAACACCATATATTTT	CASGTGGLSGNTIYF
NA	TRBV5-6	TRBJ1-2	TRBD1	TGTGCCAGCAGCTATGACAGGGCTTACTATGGCTACACCTTC	CASSYDRAYYGYTF
NA	TRBV28	TRBJ1-5	NA	TGTGCCAGCTGGAGGAACAATCAGCCCCAGCATTTT	CASWRNNQPQHF
NA	TRBV6-1	TRBJ2-5	NA	TGTGCCAGCAGTGATTACCGGGGACAATCCCGACCGACCCCTCAAGAGACCCAGTACTTC	CASSDYRGQSRPTPQETQYF
NA	TRBV4-3	TRBJ2-1	NA	TGCGCCAGCAGCCAAGAGCGTGGGACATTGACTGAGCAGTTCTTC	CASSQERGTLTEQFF
NA	TRBV7-2	TRBJ2-2	TRBD1	TGTGCCAGCAGCTCCCAGGACAGGTTCACCGGGGAGCTGTTTTTT	CASSSQDRFTGELFF
NA	TRBV27	TRBJ2-2	NA	TGTGCCAGCAGTAGGAGCTCCGGCGGGGAGCTGTTTTTT	CASSRSSGGELFF
NA	TRBV2	TRBJ2-1	TRBD2	TGTGCCAGCAGTCTCTGGTTTTTAGCGGGAGAATCCGATGAGCAGTTCTTC	CASSLWFLAGESDEQFF
NA	TRBV4-1	TRBJ1-2	NA	TGCGCCAGCAGCCAAAGAGGGGGAGACTATGGCTACACCTTC	CASSQRGGDYGYTF
few	TRBV2	TRBJ2-3	NA	TGTGCCAGCAGTGAAGAGTCGAGGGATACGCAGTATTTT	CASSEESRDTQYF
NA	TRBV9	TRBJ2-7	TRBD1	TGTGCCAGCAGCGTAACGACAGGGGGATACGAGCAGTACTTC	CASSVTTGGYEQYF
NA	TRBV7-9	TRBJ1-1	NA	TGTGCCAGCAGCTCAGGGGTTGAAGCTTTCTTT	CASSSGVEAFF
NA	TRBV7-3	TRBJ1-2	NA	TGTGCCAGCAGCTCCACCACTGGGGGGGTATATGGCTACACCTTC	CASSSTTGGVYGYTF
NA	TRBV5-1	TRBJ1-3	TRBD1	TGCGCCAGCAGCCTAGGGACAGGCACCGCTGGAAACACCATATATTTT	CASSLGTGTAGNTIYF
once	TRBV11-1	TRBJ1-2	TRBD1	TGTGCCAGCAGCTTATTAGGACAGGGATTGGACTATGGCTACACCTTC	CASSLLGQGLDYGYTF
NA	TRBV5-1	TRBJ2-7	NA	TGCGCCAGCAGCCCAGGACAGCCAAAAGATGAGCAGTACTTC	CASSPGQPKDEQYF
NA	TRBV9	TRBJ2-3	NA	TGTGCCAGCAGCGTAGGATACAGCGGTAGCACAGATACGCAGTATTTT	CASSVGYSGSTDTQYF
few	TRBV2	TRBJ2-5	NA	TGTGCCAGCATGGACTTCAAGACCCAGTACTTC	CASMDFKTQYF
NA	TRBV30	TRBJ2-7	TRBD2	TGTGCCTGGAGTGAGGGACTAGCGGAAACCTCCTACGAGCAGTACTTC	CAWSEGLAETSYEQYF